These T cell receptor beta chains were read from a single sample in a study of T cell repertoires in cytomegalovirus infection. One entry per CDR3 protein, called by TCRdb with MiXCR from the reads. Here the sample spans more than 150,000 distinct CDR3 sequences, less than 25% being singletons. Material: PBMCs. The receptors shown here come from a human donor in good health (CMV status not recorded). Some clones in this sample may be carry-over from other donors' samples. Each CDR3 is given with its conserved first and last residue. The D gene is left open where the match is weak. The size entry is marked missing in some rows and otherwise reads once, few, many or a size class.

size	D	V	J	length	CDR3	DNA
-	TRBD1	TRBV5-4	TRBJ2-1	15	CASSLGQGAVDEQFF	TGTGCCAGCAGCCTAGGACAGGGGGCGGTTGATGAGCAGTTCTTC
few	-	TRBV7-2	TRBJ1-1	13	CASSTDQVTEAFF	TGTGCCAGCAGCACCGACCAGGTAACTGAAGCTTTCTTT
many	-	TRBV7-8	TRBJ2-5	17	CASSSRAIAIGEETQYF	TGTGCCAGCAGCTCTAGGGCCATCGCTATCGGGGAAGAGACCCAGTACTTC
-	-	TRBV7-3	TRBJ1-1	16	CASTYRAPRARTEAFF	TGTGCCAGCACCTACCGGGCCCCTAGGGCTCGGACTGAAGCTTTCTTT
few	-	TRBV7-2	TRBJ2-7	13	CASSLDRPGEQYF	TGTGCCAGCAGCTTAGACAGGCCAGGGGAGCAGTACTTC
many	TRBD2	TRBV7-9	TRBJ2-2	15	CASSSRVLAVGELFF	TGTGCCAGCAGCTCCAGGGTGCTAGCGGTCGGGGAGCTGTTTTTT
-	-	TRBV2	TRBJ1-2	12	CASNRLQGGYTF	TGTGCCAGCAACCGACTACAGGGTGGCTACACCTTC
many	-	TRBV7-2	TRBJ2-5	14	CASSFRGAQETQYF	TGTGCCAGCAGCTTCCGGGGGGCACAAGAGACCCAGTACTTC
-	-	TRBV6-5	TRBJ2-2	15	CASSSLGGDTGELFF	TGTGCCAGCAGTTCTCTCGGAGGGGACACCGGGGAGCTGTTTTTT
-	-	TRBV27	TRBJ1-1	14	CASSLLRPNTEAFF	TGTGCCAGCAGTTTATTAAGGCCCAACACTGAAGCTTTCTTT
-	-	TRBV2	TRBJ2-1	15	CASSAQVGTYNEQFF	TGTGCCAGCAGTGCGCAGGTGGGGACCTACAATGAGCAGTTCTTC
-	-	TRBV5-6	TRBJ1-1	16	CASSLEAGRSHSEAFF	TGTGCCAGCAGCTTGGAGGCAGGCCGATCACACTCCGAAGCTTTCTTT
few	TRBD2	TRBV7-2	TRBJ2-3	14	CASTHSGVTDTQYF	TGTGCCAGCACCCATAGCGGGGTAACAGATACGCAGTATTTT
-	TRBD1	TRBV20-1	TRBJ1-2	11	CSARQGAGYTF	TGCAGTGCCCGACAGGGGGCTGGCTACACCTTC